Listed below are T cell receptor beta chains from one sample, sequenced in a study of blood T cell repertoires in COVID-19. TCRdb keeps only in-frame clones here, not all; method: immunoSEQ multiplex PCR. The sample has 220,000 or so clones, 86% seen once. The sequenced sample consisted of peripheral blood. These receptors all come from a woman between 50 and 59 years old with COVID-19, enrolled during active disease. CDR3s include the opening cysteine and the closing phenylalanine or tryptophan. A clone size is listed for some rows: how often the clone was seen (once, few, many), or a class if it is expanded.

J gene,V gene,clone size,CDR3 protein
TRBJ2-3,TRBV7-2,.,CASSSVGPTDTQYF
TRBJ2-1,TRBV7-8,.,CASSFVQMNEQFF
TRBJ2-2,TRBV29-1,.,CSVADRTKNTGELFF
TRBJ1-3,TRBV3-1/TRBV3-2,.,CASSQEIYLTGGLSGNTIYF
TRBJ2-3,TRBV3-1/TRBV3-2,.,CASSPPGTRASDTQYF
TRBJ1-6,TRBV7-2,.,CASSFAGGANSPLHF
TRBJ2-3,TRBV25-1,few,CASSNRGRGGTDTQYF
TRBJ2-3,TRBV11-2,.,CASSIGVPSTDTQYF
TRBJ1-2,TRBV7-9,few,CASSAMEGRVTGYTF
TRBJ1-5,TRBV24-1,.,CASIIESQPQHF
TRBJ1-1,TRBV4-3,.,CASSQDTTGGDAFF
TRBJ2-7,TRBV18,.,CASSPSQGGEQYF
TRBJ2-2,TRBV5-1,.,CASSPVSGVYVGELFF
TRBJ1-5,TRBV19,.,CASRGGGNSNQPQHF
TRBJ1-1,TRBV6-5,.,CASSYSQLGGTTEAFF
TRBJ2-5,TRBV10-1,.,CASRPGDQETQYF
TRBJ2-1,TRBV7-2,.,CASNLGGPDEQFF
TRBJ2-3,TRBV28,.,CASSFPIGDSTDTQYF
TRBJ1-1,TRBV5-5,.,CASSSTLALQYTEAFF
TRBJ2-5,TRBV6-5,.,CASSPRRQETQYF
TRBJ1-1,TRBV2,once,CASSETQAEAFF
TRBJ1-2,TRBV19,once,CASNLGTGNYGYTF
TRBJ2-3,TRBV5-1,.,CASSLDSSGPADTQYF
TRBJ2-1,TRBV10-1,few,CASSDWTSGGEQFF
TRBJ2-3,TRBV18,.,CASSPERDTQYF
TRBJ1-1,TRBV7-2,.,CASSIYQGRNTEAFF
TRBJ2-1,TRBV28,.,CASSYPVATYNEQFF
TRBJ2-7,TRBV19,.,CASSSQGHEQYF
TRBJ1-4,TRBV9,.,CASSVGGSSNEKLFF
TRBJ2-5,TRBV11-2,.,CASSWLAGGPGETQYF
TRBJ1-2,TRBV6-1,.,CASSRENGYTF
TRBJ2-1,TRBV6-1,.,CASSELFREQFF
TRBJ2-7,TRBV30,.,CAWSAGTGGDEQYF
TRBJ1-2,TRBV27,.,CASSLTVNYGYTF
TRBJ2-3,TRBV19,.,CASSIAAGADTQYF
TRBJ1-4,TRBV28,.,CASSLAGTNEKLFF
TRBJ1-1,TRBV7-9,.,CASSQMGQMISTEAFF